The 17 T cell receptor beta chains presented below share a single source sample, sequenced in a study of blood T cells in healthy people across ages. Through a sample-barcoded 5' primer and a J-beta primer mix, a second PCR was run for roughly 6 to 12 cycles. One entry per CDR3 protein results from TCRdb running MiXCR on the 5' RACE reads. The sample holds some 790,000 distinct CDR3 sequences, about 28% seen once. The sample taken for sequencing was blood. These receptors came from a woman aged 80 or over in good health.

A few counts support this clonotype. This chain connects TRBV12-3 or TRBV12-4 to TRBJ2-7; D might be TRBD2 (6 bases). The length of the CDR3 is 14 residues. Trimming left V 8 bases short and J 1 base short, with 15 bases between. CDR3 nucleotides: TGTGCCAGCTCTACCCCCGGGACTTCCTACGAGCAGTACTTC. Translation: CASSTPGTSYEQYF.

This clonotype was recorded at least ten times. The chain joins TRBV7-2 to TRBJ2-1, with TRBD2 identical over 14 bases. Germline V lookup: CDR1 SGHTA, CDR2 FQGNSA. The CDR3 spans 16 residues. J was trimmed by 10 bases and V by 3 bases; bases with no gene match: 8. CDR3: CASSFPGLAGGKEQFF. CDR3 DNA: TGTGCCAGCAGCTTTCCAGGACTAGCGGGGGGAAAGGAGCAGTTCTTC.

CDR3 protein: CSAPTPAGQPDTQYF. The CDR3 DNA reads TGCAGTGCCCCCACCCCAGCGGGACAACCAGATACGCAGTATTTT. This chain joins TRBV20-1 and TRBJ2-3; D may be TRBD2 (7 bases). V lost 6 bases and J lost 4, with 20 bases in between. The CDR3 is made up of 15 amino acids. Germline CDR1 reads DFQATT; CDR2 reads SNEGSKA (reference sequence).

This clonotype was found many times. The chain recombines TRBV12-3 or TRBV12-4 with TRBJ2-5, with D maybe TRBD1 (6 bases). V was pared by 5 bases and J by 0 bases, with 13 bases between. This CDR3 has 15 amino acids. CDR3 protein: CASSPGQQYQETQYF. The CDR3, as DNA: TGTGCCAGCAGTCCAGGACAGCAATACCAAGAGACCCAGTACTTC.

Details on this clonotype: This may arise from a read error, as a much more abundant clone is one base away. The CDR3 DNA is TGTGCCAGCAGTTACGAGGGCTTCTCCTACAATAAGCAGTTCTTC. This translates into CASSYEGFSYNKQFF. The genes are TRBV6-6 and TRBJ2-1, with a weak D call TRBD2 (5 bases). The CDR3 contains 15 residues. Per germline, CDR1 MNHNY and CDR2 SVGAGI (reference sequence).

The genes are TRBV7-9 and TRBJ1-1, with 9 bases fitting TRBD1. The trim removed 5 bases at V and 4 bases at J, leaving 8 bases unmatched. Per germline, CDR1 SEHNR and CDR2 FQNEAQ (reference sequence). This CDR3 is 15 amino acids long. The CDR3 protein is CASSPGQGGFTEAFF. CDR3 nucleotide sequence: TGTGCCAGCAGCCCGGGACAGGGAGGTTTCACTGAAGCTTTCTTT.

This clonotype was detected many times. The chain employs TRBV6-2 or TRBV6-3 and TRBJ2-3, with D tentatively TRBD2 (5 bases). V was shortened by 0 bases and J by 6 bases, with 7 bases between the two germline ends. CDR3 length: 13 amino acids. From germline, CDR1 is MNHEY and CDR2 SVGEGT. The CDR3 DNA follows: TGTGCCAGCAGTTACTCACGCGGGGATACGCAGTATTTT. It is translated as CASSYSRGDTQYF.

The chain combines TRBV9 with TRBJ1-1, with 7 bases identical to TRBD1. V was pared by 2 bases and J by 4 bases, with 8 bases of the junction left unmatched. There are 15 residues in the CDR3. Germline lookup yields CDR1 SGDLS and CDR2 YYNGEE. The CDR3 sequence: CASSVTGLGATEAFF. CDR3 bases: TGTGCCAGCAGCGTGACAGGGTTAGGGGCCACTGAAGCTTTCTTT.

This clonotype was found many times. This sequence joins TRBV18 and TRBJ2-3; 10 nucleotides agree with TRBD1. CDR3 size: 17 residues. The V segment lost 1 base and the J segment 2 bases; nucleotides outside the gene matches: 6. Germline V lookup: CDR1 KGHSH, CDR2 LQKENI. The CDR3 reads CASSPRGTGASTDTQYF. The DNA of the CDR3 is TGTGCCAGCTCACCACGTGGGACAGGGGCTTCCACAGATACGCAGTATTTT.

Regarding this clonotype: This could be a read error, since a much larger clone is one nucleotide away. The chain has TRBV12-3 or TRBV12-4 and TRBJ2-1; 8 bases map to TRBD2. This CDR3 has 14 amino acids. The trim removed 3 bases at V and 9 bases at J, leaving 7 bases unmatched. The CDR3 region has the DNA TGTGCCAGCAGTTTTGGTGGGGCGGGGGGTGAGCAGTTCTTC. It encodes CASSFGGAGGEQFF.

This clonotype was observed many times. This chain connects TRBV10-3 to TRBJ2-5, with 7 bases fitting TRBD1. CDR1 and CDR2 (germline): ENHRY, SYGVKD. The trim removed 3 bases at V and 3 bases at J, leaving 10 bases unmatched. The length of the CDR3 is 16 residues. In DNA form, the CDR3 reads TGTGCCATCAGTGAAAGGGGACAGTACCAAAAAGAGACCCAGTACTTC. It specifies CAISERGQYQKETQYF.

This clonotype came up a few times. The chain joins TRBV7-9 to TRBJ1-1, with D unresolved. Trimming removed 4 bases from V and 2 bases from J, with 14 bases in between. CDR1 is SEHNR, CDR2 FQNEAQ, per germline (reference sequence). This CDR3 is 15 amino acids long. CDR3 in amino acids: CASSSLWVDNTEAFF. The CDR3 region has the DNA TGTGCCAGCAGCTCATTATGGGTAGATAACACTGAAGCTTTCTTT.

As concerns this clonotype: A much larger clone is a single base away; this may be a read error. The chain carries TRBV27 and TRBJ2-3, with 12 bases that match TRBD2. Germline V CDR1 and CDR2: MNHEY, SMNVEV (reference sequence). CDR3 length: 16 amino acids. CDR3 protein: CAGSYPTSGGGDTQYF. The CDR3, as DNA: TGTGCCGGCAGTTACCCGACTAGCGGGGGCGGGGATACGCAGTATTTT.

The V and J genes are TRBV20-1 and TRBJ1-2, with 9 bases lining up with TRBD1. The CDR3 consists of 16 residues. J was trimmed by 0 bases and V by 3 bases; bases with no gene match: 8. The germline gives CDR1 DFQATT, CDR2 SNEGSKA (reference sequence). The CDR3 region has the DNA TGCAGTGCTAGCGACTCCGACAGGGGGACTAACTATGGCTACACCTTC. Amino acids: CSASDSDRGTNYGYTF.

Worth noting for this clonotype: The junction and the germline gene differ at one end; a read error may be behind it. The chain has TRBV5-1 and TRBJ2-1, with a possible D match to TRBD2 (6 bases). Germline CDR1 is SGHRS and CDR2 is YFSETQ. CDR3 length: 13 amino acids. The CDR3 spells CASILGDSNEQFF. The CDR3 DNA reads as TGCGCCAGCATCTTGGGGGACTCCAATGAGCAGTTCTTC.

This clonotype was seen many times. The chain joins TRBV20-1 to TRBJ2-5; D gene ambiguous. The CDR3 has 12 amino acids. Germline V lookup: CDR1 DFQATT, CDR2 SNEGSKA (reference sequence). V was pared by 0 bases and J by 9 bases, with 11 bases between. CDR3 residues: CSARDFTGPQYF. CDR3 nucleotide sequence: TGCAGTGCTAGAGATTTCACCGGGCCCCAGTACTTC.

This clonotype has a handful of counts. This may arise from a read error, as a much more abundant clone is one base away. The J gene is TRBJ2-1, the V gene TRBV20-1; tentative D call: TRBD2 (6 bases). Germline assignment: CDR1 DFQATT and CDR2 SNEGSKA (reference sequence). Trimming cost V 6 bases and J 13 bases, with 25 bases left between them. The CDR3 is made up of 14 amino acids. The CDR3 reads CSANSQTPRETQFF. The CDR3 DNA reads TGCAGTGCAAACTCTCAGACACCACGGGAGACCCAGTTCTTC.